This TCR beta chain derives from a study of shared clonotypes between healthy human individuals. A remark on this clone: Its specificity is unknown.

CD45RO+ cells went into CD8 memory alongside CCR7-negative CD45RA+ TemRA cells. Germline trimming cut 6 bases from V and 4 bases from J; bases unmatched to any gene: 9. CDR1 and CDR2 (germline): LNHDA, SQIVND (reference sequence). The CDR3 runs to 15 residues. Study outcomes and limitations: Incomplete sequencing of sorted subsets was indicated by rarefaction despite large depth.

Data came from immunoSEQ multiplex PCR; TCRdb stores just in-frame clones and leaves some out. The data show about 120,000 clones, more than 65% seen once. Sequencing input: memory CD8+ T cells sorted from blood. Subset given: CD45RO+ cells pooled with CCR7-negative TemRA cells. The TCR comes from a woman in her 30s in good health. The chain carries TRBV19 and TRBJ2-1; 7 bases are shared with TRBD2. This chain's CDR3 is CASSLAEGAYNEQFF. CDR3 DNA sequence: TGTGCCAGTAGCCTAGCGGAGGGAGCGTACAATGAGCAGTTCTTC. The variable domain in full, with the rest retrieved from reference TRBV19 and TRBJ2-1, is DGGITQSPKYLFRKEGQNVTLSCEQNLNHDAMYWYRQDPGQGLRLIYYSQIVNDFQKGDIAEGYSVSREKKESFPLTVTSAQKNPTAFYLCASSLAEGAYNEQFFGPGTRLTVL.